Sequencing of this TCR beta chain was carried out in a study of cytomegalovirus exposure and HLA in healthy donors. Overall study: HLA-typed donors contributed around 85 million unique TCRs, which were held in an early data release. Assignment to the Caucasian-associated ancestry cluster applied to approximately 80% of the roughly 400 genotyped donors.

Points from the study as a whole: Further analysis was carried out later, and it showed several of the most significant clusters appearing linked to common viral pathogens. The study found most TCR sequences rare, yet found some public TCRs in many donors.

Primers included in the PCR were 60 Vbeta and 13 Jbeta primers. The repertoire was sequenced with immunoSEQ multiplex PCR; TCRdb's copy has only in-frame clones and lacks some. The sample includes around 160,000 clones, approximately 85% of them seen just once. CDR1 SEHNR and CDR2 FQNEAQ come from the germline V gene (reference sequence). The length of the CDR3 is 16 residues. On this clone: Its target is unknown. A read error may account for a junction end that differs from germline.

This receptor was obtained from a man aged 18 to 30 in good health and CMV-seropositive. V gene TRBV7-9 combines with J gene TRBJ1-1; possibly TRBD1 for D (5 bases). Sequenced: PBMCs. The CDR3 nucleotides are TGTTCCAGCAGCCGAAGGCAAGGGGTCCTGAACACTGAAGCTTTCTTT. This codes for CSSSRRQGVLNTEAFF.